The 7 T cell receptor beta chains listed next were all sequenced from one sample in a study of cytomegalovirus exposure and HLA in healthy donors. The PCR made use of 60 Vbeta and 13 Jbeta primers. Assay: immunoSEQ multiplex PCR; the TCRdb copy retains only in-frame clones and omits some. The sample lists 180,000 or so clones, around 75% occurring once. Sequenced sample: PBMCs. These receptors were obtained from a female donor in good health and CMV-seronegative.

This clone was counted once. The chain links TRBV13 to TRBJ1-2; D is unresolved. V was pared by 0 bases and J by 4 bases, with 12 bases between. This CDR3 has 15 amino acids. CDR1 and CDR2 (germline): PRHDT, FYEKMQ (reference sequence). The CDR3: CASSLGGKVLYGYTF. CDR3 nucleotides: TGTGCCAGCAGCTTAGGGGGCAAAGTCCTCTATGGCTACACCTTC.

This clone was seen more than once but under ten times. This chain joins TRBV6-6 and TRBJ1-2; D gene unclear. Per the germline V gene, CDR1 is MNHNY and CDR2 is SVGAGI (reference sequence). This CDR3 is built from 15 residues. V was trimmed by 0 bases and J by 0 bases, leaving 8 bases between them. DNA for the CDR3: TGTGCCAGCAGTTACTCTACTGGAGCTAACTATGGCTACACCTTC. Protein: CASSYSTGANYGYTF.

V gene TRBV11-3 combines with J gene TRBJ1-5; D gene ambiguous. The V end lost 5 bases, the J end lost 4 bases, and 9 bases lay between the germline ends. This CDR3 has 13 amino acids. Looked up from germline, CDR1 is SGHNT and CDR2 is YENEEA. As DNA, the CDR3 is TGTGCCAGCAGCCCCGGGATTAATCAGCCCCAGCATTTT. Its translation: CASSPGINQPQHF. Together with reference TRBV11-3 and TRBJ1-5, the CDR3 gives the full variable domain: EAGVVQSPRYKIIEKKQPVAFWCNPISGHNTLYWYLQNLGQGPELLIRYENEEAVDDSQLPKDRFSAERLKGVDSTLKIQPAELGDSAVYLCASSPGINQPQHFGDGTRLSIL.

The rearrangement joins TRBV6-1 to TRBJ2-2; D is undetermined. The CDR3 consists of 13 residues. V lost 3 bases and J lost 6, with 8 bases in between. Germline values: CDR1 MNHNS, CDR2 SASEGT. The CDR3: CASSDRLPGELFF. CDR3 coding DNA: TGTGCCAGCAGTGACAGGTTACCCGGGGAGCTGTTTTTT.

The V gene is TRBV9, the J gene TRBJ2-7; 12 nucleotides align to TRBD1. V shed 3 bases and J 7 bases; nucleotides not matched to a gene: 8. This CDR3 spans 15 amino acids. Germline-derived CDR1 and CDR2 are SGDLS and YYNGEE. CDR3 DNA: TGTGCCAGCAGCGCGGGACAGGGGGCGCTTCGGGAGCAGTACTTC. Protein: CASSAGQGALREQYF. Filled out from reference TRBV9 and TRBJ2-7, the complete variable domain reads DSGVTQTPKHLITATGQRVTLRCSPRSGDLSVYWYQQSLDQGLQFLIQYYNGEERAKGNILERFSAQQFPDLHSELNLSSLELGDSALYFCASSAGQGALREQYFGPGTRLTVT.

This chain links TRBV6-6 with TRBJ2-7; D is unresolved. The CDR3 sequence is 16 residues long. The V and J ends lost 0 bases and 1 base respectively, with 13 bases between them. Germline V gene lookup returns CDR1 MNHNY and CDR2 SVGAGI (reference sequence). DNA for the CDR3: TGTGCCAGCAGTTACTCGAGGCGCGTAGGATCCTACGAGCAGTACTTC. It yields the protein CASSYSRRVGSYEQYF.

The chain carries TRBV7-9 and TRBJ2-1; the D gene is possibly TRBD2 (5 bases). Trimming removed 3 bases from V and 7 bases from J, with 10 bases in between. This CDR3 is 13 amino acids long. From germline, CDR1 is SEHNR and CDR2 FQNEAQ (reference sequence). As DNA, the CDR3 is TGTGCCAGCAGCTTCAAATCGGGGAATGAGCAGTTCTTC. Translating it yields CASSFKSGNEQFF. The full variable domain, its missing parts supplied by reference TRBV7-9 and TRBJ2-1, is DTGVSQNPRHKITKRGQNVTFRCDPISEHNRLYWYRQTLGQGPEFLTYFQNEAQLEKSRLLSDRFSAERPKGSFSTLEIQRTEQGDSAMYLCASSFKSGNEQFFGPGTRLTVL.